This T cell receptor (beta chain) was obtained from a study of blood T cell repertoires in COVID-19. Study information: Italy, Spain and the United States were the sources of the convalescent and acute COVID-19 samples. The cDNA or gDNA used as material had been derived from T cells, B-cell-depleted T cells, or PBMCs.

The ends lost 4 bases at V and 2 bases at J; junction bases unmatched: 6. Germline values: CDR1 SGDLS, CDR2 YYNGEE. CDR3 length: 15 amino acids. This clone appeared once. Methods used by the authors: How many nucleated cells were present was estimated from reference gene primer amplification. The protocol was immunoSEQ multiplex PCR, while the TCRdb copy is restricted to in-frame clones and leaves out a portion. The DNA was the basis for D and trimming; V, J and clone size are from that table. The sample records 300,000 to 400,000 clones, about nine tenths being singletons. The source is a middle-aged man with active or convalescent COVID-19. The sequencing sample was made of peripheral blood. This chain connects TRBV9 to TRBJ2-1; 7 bases are a match to TRBD2. The CDR3 region is CASSFLADTYNEQFF. CDR3 bases: TGTGCCAGCAGCTTCCTAGCGGACACCTACAATGAGCAGTTCTTC.